This T cell receptor beta chain was retrieved from a study of human T cells and chemical hapten exposure. In the study overall: Mostly female, the patients presented with alopecia areata, totalis or universalis.

Study-wide points: TCRs whose frequency exceeded 1 in 1000 remained the same following DPC sensitization. The donors suffered from alopecia, so their immune response may not match that of healthy people.

Time point: patch test 3, about 24 weeks after DPC sensitization. As for treatment: therapeutic diphenylcyclopropenone sensitization with weekly scalp DPC. The CDR3 spans 15 residues. Trimming pared 1 base from V and 7 bases from J, leaving 16 bases between. CDR1 and CDR2 from the germline V gene are SEHNR and FQNEAQ (reference sequence). From the RACE reads, TCRdb called clonotypes with MiXCR, one entry per CDR3 protein. The profile shows about 170,000 distinct CDR3 sequences, 25% to 35% of them singletons. This clonotype was seen a handful of times. Its specificity is unknown. The receptor comes from a woman aged 18-29 years with alopecia areata. Some clones in this sample may be carry-over from other donors' samples. The chain recombines TRBV7-9 with TRBJ1-1; D is unresolved. The sequenced sample was whole blood, obtained in connection with sensitization to the hapten diphenylcyclopropenone (DPC). This chain's CDR3 is CASSLGAGMTIEAFF. The CDR3 nucleotides are TGTGCCAGCAGCTTAGGAGCGGGGATGACTATTGAAGCTTTCTTT.